The 24 T cell receptor delta chains presented below share a single source sample, sequenced in a study of γδ T cells in repeated Plasmodium falciparum infection. TCRdb fed the multiplex PCR reads into CATT to redo clone calling. Among some 100,000 delta-chain clones listed, approximately 1.4% were seen once. Bulk repertoires came from Vgamma9/Vdelta2+ or Vdelta2-negative gammadelta T cells flow-sorted from PBMC. Sequenced material: gamma-delta T cells from blood. These receptors originate from a pool of human donors (malaria-infected and uninfected, not separated).

This clone was observed a few times. This DNA translates differently at residue 14 from the TCRdb protein, which is that of a much larger clone; a read error is likely, and the protein shown is the DNA's own translation. This chain uses TRDV1 with TRDJ1; TRDD3 aligns across 12 bases. The J gene was not available in TCRdb and was assigned here by matching the DNA to germline segments. In germline, CDR1 is TSWWSYY, CDR2 QGS. This CDR3 spans 20 amino acids. The ends lost 7 bases at V and 0 bases at J; junction bases unmatched: 18. CDR3 in DNA: TGTGCTCTTGACCAACGTAACGCTGGGGGATACGGGGTGAACACCGATAAACTCATCTTT. It encodes CALDQRNAGGYGVNTDKLIF.

This clone turned up a few times. A much larger clone is a single base away; this may be a read error. Distinct nucleotide sequences in the sample also encode this CDR3. The V and J genes are TRDV1 and TRDJ1; TRDD3 agrees at 8 bases. TCRdb offers no J gene call, so here the DNA was matched to germline to obtain one. V shed 2 bases, J shed 4 bases, and the junction held 27 bases outside the gene matches. This CDR3 is 22 amino acids long. CDR1 and CDR2 from the germline V gene are TSWWSYY and QGS. The CDR3 DNA reads TGTGCTCTTGGGGAAGAAACCGGCCCTCCCTCCGCCGACTGGGGGGGCGGCGATAAACTCATCTTT. Translation: CALGEETGPPSADWGGGDKLIF.

This clone was found a few times. The TCRdb record carries a much larger clone's protein, which differs from this DNA's translation at residue 16; a read error is the likely cause, and the protein listed here is the DNA translation. The chain has TRDV1 and TRDJ1; TRDD3 agrees at 7 bases. Since TCRdb gives no J gene, matching the DNA to germline was used here to assign it. Germline CDR1 reads TSWWSYY; CDR2 reads QGS. The CDR3 totals 23 residues. V was pared by 1 base and J by 0 bases, with 26 bases of the junction left unmatched. CDR3: CALGEPTFWTQGDFQHYTDKLIF. The CDR3, as DNA: TGTGCTCTTGGGGAACCCACGTTCTGGACTCAGGGGGATTTCCAACACTACACCGATAAACTCATCTTT.

This clone was observed a handful of times. TCRdb shows a much larger clone's protein in place of this DNA's translation, and the two differ at residue 8, likely through a read error; the protein shown is translated from the DNA. V is TRDV1 and J is TRDJ1; 8 bases line up with TRDD3. Trimming at V came to 2 bases and at J to 8 bases, leaving 22 bases not matched to a gene. This CDR3 has 19 amino acids. Germline V gene sequence: CDR1 TSWWSYY, CDR2 QGS. The chain's CDR3 is CALGEASIPNYWGGYKLIF. CDR3 DNA: TGTGCTCTTGGGGAAGCGTCGATTCCCAACTACTGGGGGGGCTACAAACTCATCTTT.

With regard to this clone: This DNA translates differently at residue 12 from the TCRdb protein, which is that of a much larger clone; a read error is likely, and the protein shown is the DNA's own translation. The V gene is TRDV2, the J gene TRDJ2; 13 nucleotides match TRDD3. The J gene comes from matching the DNA to germline here; TCRdb lacks it. After removal of 3 bases from V and 6 bases from J, the junction contained 9 bases not matched to a gene. This CDR3 region has 17 residues. The V gene's germline CDR1 is GEAIGNYY and CDR2 EKD. The CDR3 nucleotides are TGTGCCTGTGACCACGTACTGGGGGATACGGAAGCAGCACAACTCTTCTTT. Translating gives CACDHVLGDTEAAQLFF.

The sample holds many counts of this clone. This chain joins TRDV1 and TRDJ1; the match to TRDD3 covers 12 bases. CDR1 TSWWSYY and CDR2 QGS come from the germline V gene. V lost 5 bases to trimming and J lost 11 bases; unmatched junction nucleotides: 21. The CDR3 contains 18 residues. Here the CDR3 DNA reads TGTGCTCTTGGGCACGAGGCCCCAGGTAGACTGGGGGATACTTGGCTCATCTTT. It yields the protein CALGHEAPGRLGDTWLIF.

This clone turned up a few times. This DNA translates differently at residue 15 from the TCRdb protein, which is that of a much larger clone; a read error is likely, and the protein shown is the DNA's own translation. The V call is TRDV3, the J call TRDJ1; 12 bases fit TRDD3. J gave up 0 bases and V 0 bases, and 20 bases lay outside the gene matches. The CDR3 extends over 21 amino acids. The germline gives CDR1 TVYSNPD, CDR2 GDNSRS (reference sequence). CDR3 nucleotides: TGTGCCTTTAGTAAATTCCTACCTATCGTACTGGGGGATACTAACACCGATAAACTCATCTTT. It yields the protein CAFSKFLPIVLGDTNTDKLIF.

This clone was seen many times. TCRdb records a much larger clone's protein for this DNA, with a difference at residue 4 that likely arises from a read error; the protein given is the translation of the DNA. The chain employs TRDV2 and TRDJ3; weak D call: TRDD3 (5 bases). No J gene was available from TCRdb, and it was assigned here by a germline match of the DNA. The CDR3 spans 18 residues. The germline V gene encodes CDR1 GEAIGNYY and CDR2 EKD. Here the CDR3 reads CACGTGMPFSWDTRQMFF. CDR3 DNA: TGTGCCTGTGGCACCGGGATGCCCTTTTCCTGGGACACCCGACAGATGTTTTTC.

On this clone: The translation of this DNA and the TCRdb protein of a much larger clone differ at residue 11, probably owing to a read error; the protein shown here is translated from the DNA. This sequence joins TRDV1 and TRDJ1; TRDD3 matches 10 bases. TCRdb lists no J gene, so it was determined here by aligning the DNA to germline. Germline CDR1 reads TSWWSYY; CDR2 reads QGS. Losses at the gene ends were 1 base for V and 0 bases for J; bases not matched to a gene: 20. The CDR3 has 22 amino acids. CDR3 nucleotides: TGTGCTCTTGGGGAACGTAGTTACTGGGGGATGAACCCTCCGCCGTACACCGATAAACTCATCTTT. This encodes CALGERSYWGMNPPPYTDKLIF.

In regard to this clone: The protein TCRdb gives is from a much larger clone and does not agree with this DNA's translation at residue 10, likely a read error; the protein shown here comes from the DNA. For the CDR3, the DNA is TGTGCTCTTGGGCCCCTGGAATTCCTTCTATCTATACTGGGGGACTACACCGATAAACTCATCTTT. Translated, it gives CALGPLEFLLSILGDYTDKLIF. The V gene is TRDV1, the J gene TRDJ1; the match to TRDD3 covers 9 bases. The CDR3 is 22 residues long. Germline trimming cut 5 bases from V and 0 bases from J; bases unmatched to any gene: 25. Germline lookup yields CDR1 TSWWSYY and CDR2 QGS.

This clone was detected a few times. TCRdb pairs this DNA with a much larger clone's protein that differs at residue 13, likely a read error; the protein shown was translated from the DNA. The CDR3 DNA follows: TGTGCCTGTGACACCGTGTCCCTGGGGGAGACAAACGAGGTCTGGGACACCCGACAGATGTTTTTC. It translates to CACDTVSLGETNEVWDTRQMFF. The gene calls are TRDV2 and TRDJ3, with 8 bases that match TRDD3. Germline matching of the DNA provided the J gene here, since TCRdb leaves it blank. Germline V gives CDR1 GEAIGNYY, CDR2 EKD. The length of the CDR3 is 22 residues. V trimming: 0 bases; J trimming: 3 bases; junction bases outside the gene matches: 18.

In regard to this clone: A far larger clone differs by one base, so this is likely a read error. The same CDR3 arises from other DNA sequences in this sample as well. A V gene of TRDV2 was called, but no J gene was assigned; TRDD3 is taken as the D call from the table, unchecked against the DNA. CDR1 GEAIGNYY and CDR2 EKD come from the germline V gene. The length of the CDR3 is 15 residues. The CDR3 loop is CACDTLGPRVDKLIF. Written as DNA, the CDR3 is TGTGCCTGTGACACCCTGGGTCCGAGGGTCGATAAGCTCATCTTT.

This clone was observed a handful of times. This DNA's translation differs at residue 14 from TCRdb's protein, which comes from a much larger clone; a read error is likely, and the protein shown is translated from the DNA. The chain carries TRDV1 and TRDJ1; TRDD3 matches 8 bases. The CDR3 is 21 amino acids. From germline, CDR1 is TSWWSYY and CDR2 QGS. J lost 2 bases, V lost 3 bases, and 23 bases had no gene match. CDR3 in amino acids: CALGDGYRQGYGFDLTDKLIF. For the CDR3, the DNA is TGTGCTCTTGGGGATGGTTATAGACAGGGATACGGTTTTGATTTGACCGATAAACTCATCTTT.

The table lists this clone with many counts. The same CDR3 arises from other DNA sequences in this sample as well. This chain links TRDV1 with TRDJ1; TRDD3 matches at 7 bases. The CDR3 is 18 residues long. Germline V CDR1 and CDR2: TSWWSYY, QGS. Trimming removed 1 base from V and 0 bases from J; junction bases left unmatched: 11. The CDR3 reads CALGEPLSFGGYTDKLIF. CDR3 nucleotide sequence: TGTGCTCTTGGGGAACCCCTTTCGTTCGGGGGATACACCGATAAACTCATCTTT.

As concerns this clone: The mismatch at residue 11 between this DNA's translation and the TCRdb protein of a much larger clone likely reflects a read error; the protein shown is translated from the DNA. The rearrangement links TRDV2 to TRDJ3; 8 bases match TRDD3. Here the J gene was assigned by germline matching of the DNA, as TCRdb has none. The germline gives CDR1 GEAIGNYY, CDR2 EKD. CDR3 length equals 17 residues. Here the CDR3 DNA reads TGTGCCTGTGACACGGGGATACAACGGTGGGGCACCCGACAGATGTTTTTC. Translated, it gives CACDTGIQRWGTRQMFF.

This clone was found many times. TCRdb pairs this DNA with a much larger clone's protein that differs at residue 11, likely a read error; the protein shown was translated from the DNA. The chain links TRDV2 to TRDJ1; 8 bases are shared with TRDD3. TCRdb leaves out the J gene; it was filled in here by matching the DNA to germline. This CDR3 has 18 amino acids. Germline CDR1 and CDR2: GEAIGNYY and EKD. V dropped 0 bases and J dropped 3; count of bases not matched to a gene: 14. This CDR3 reads CACDTGKLLGGTPDKLIF. Written as DNA, the CDR3 is TGTGCCTGTGACACCGGGAAGTTACTGGGGGGTACGCCCGATAAACTCATCTTT.

This clone showed up many times. The amino acid sequence in TCRdb belongs to a much larger clone and departs from this DNA's translation at residue 12, likely a sequencing read error; the sequence shown is translated from the DNA. This sequence joins TRDV2 and TRDJ2; 10 positions agree with TRDD3. TCRdb carries no J gene annotation; the J gene was assigned here by matching the DNA with germline. The CDR3 runs 16 residues. Germline CDR1 reads GEAIGNYY; CDR2 reads EKD. CDR3 protein: CACDTVGDTLTVQLFF. The CDR3 DNA reads as TGTGCCTGTGACACCGTGGGGGATACTTTGACAGTACAACTCTTCTTT.

This clone was seen more than once but under ten times. The amino acid sequence in TCRdb belongs to a much larger clone and departs from this DNA's translation at residue 4, likely a sequencing read error; the sequence shown is translated from the DNA. The gene calls are TRDV2 and TRDJ3, with D perhaps TRDD3 (5 bases). In the absence of a J gene in TCRdb, the DNA was matched to germline to assign it here. Germline values: CDR1 GEAIGNYY, CDR2 EKD. The length of the CDR3 is 15 residues. Trimming took 6 bases from V and 5 from J, leaving 13 bases between them. This chain's CDR3 is CACNSLLGDTRQMFF. In DNA, the CDR3 is TGTGCCTGTAACTCCTTACTGGGGGACACCCGACAGATGTTTTTC.

The rearrangement links TRDV1 to TRDJ1; the match to TRDD3 covers 8 bases. TCRdb carries no J gene annotation; the J gene was assigned here by matching the DNA with germline. The CDR3 consists of 18 residues. After removal of 4 bases from V and 2 bases from J, the junction contained 15 bases not matched to a gene. Germline CDR1 TSWWSYY, CDR2 QGS. CDR3 in amino acids: CALGGYFPPYWGTDKLIF. The DNA for the CDR3 is TGTGCTCTTGGGGGGTATTTCCCCCCGTACTGGGGGACCGATAAACTCATCTTT.

This clone came up many times. V and J are TRDV3 and TRDJ1, with a weak D call TRDD2 (6 bases). This CDR3 has 18 amino acids. CDR1 TVYSNPD and CDR2 GDNSRS come from the germline V gene (reference sequence). Deletions cut 3 bases from V and 5 bases from J, with 31 bases between. The DNA of the CDR3 is TGTGCCTTCTCACCTGTTCCTAAATATGGATCGGCCGAGGATAAACTCATCTTT. Protein product: CAFSPVPKYGSAEDKLIF.

Concerning this clone itself: Since a far larger clone is one base different, this is likely a read error. This CDR3 is also generated by other DNA sequences in the sample. This sequence joins TRDV2 and TRDJ3; 8 nucleotides align to TRDD3. TCRdb supplies no J gene; here it was assigned by aligning the nucleotide sequence to germline. Germline assignment: CDR1 GEAIGNYY and CDR2 EKD. This CDR3 contains 20 residues. CDR3 residues: CACDTLSGGTGSWDTRQMFF. CDR3 DNA: TGCGCCTGTGACACCCTTTCTGGGGGAACCGGATCCTGGGACACCCGACAGATGTTTTTC.

This clone was seen only a few times. Translating this DNA gives a protein that differs at residue 5 from the TCRdb one, which belongs to a much larger clone; a read error is likely, and the protein shown is this translation. The chain has TRDV1 and TRDJ1; 8 bases agree with TRDD3. CDR1 TSWWSYY and CDR2 QGS come from the germline V gene. Trimming removed 4 bases from V and 0 bases from J; junction bases left unmatched: 10. The CDR3 totals 17 residues. The CDR3 sequence: CALGGNRYWGYTDKLIF. The CDR3 DNA reads TGTGCTCTTGGGGGCAATAGGTACTGGGGGTACACCGATAAACTCATCTTT.

This clone was counted many times. The chain links TRDV1 to TRDJ1; TRDD3 aligns across 7 bases. TCRdb leaves out the J gene; it was filled in here by matching the DNA to germline. Losses at the gene ends were 4 bases for V and 2 bases for J; bases not matched to a gene: 19. Germline CDR1 TSWWSYY, CDR2 QGS. CDR3 length equals 19 residues. CDR3 loop: CALGVAFPSSPGGTDKLIF. The CDR3 bases are TGTGCTCTTGGGGTTGCTTTCCCGAGCTCACCTGGGGGGACCGATAAACTCATCTTT.

About this clone: The protein recorded in TCRdb matches a much larger clone and deviates from this DNA's translation at residue 4, suggesting a read error; the protein here is obtained by translating the DNA. This rearrangement joins TRDV2 to TRDJ3; no reliable D call. Matching the DNA to germline supplied the J gene, which TCRdb does not give. This CDR3 contains 19 residues. Germline V lookup: CDR1 GEAIGNYY, CDR2 EKD. The CDR3 protein is CACGTPPHNSSWDTRQMFF. The DNA for the CDR3 is TGTGCCTGTGGCACCCCACCCCACAACAGCTCCTGGGACACCCGACAGATGTTTTTC.